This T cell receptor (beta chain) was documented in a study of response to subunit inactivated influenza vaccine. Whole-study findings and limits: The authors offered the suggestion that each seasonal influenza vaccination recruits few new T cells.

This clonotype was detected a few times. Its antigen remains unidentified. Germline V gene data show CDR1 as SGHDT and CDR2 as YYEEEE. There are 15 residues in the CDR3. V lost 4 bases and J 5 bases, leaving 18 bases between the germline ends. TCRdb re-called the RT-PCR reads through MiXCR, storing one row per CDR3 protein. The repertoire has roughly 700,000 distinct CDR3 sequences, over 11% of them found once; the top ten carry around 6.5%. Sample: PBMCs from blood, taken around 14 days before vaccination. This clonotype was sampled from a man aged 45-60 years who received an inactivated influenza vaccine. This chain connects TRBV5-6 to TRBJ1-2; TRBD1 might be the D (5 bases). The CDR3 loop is CASSTDTAHLYGYTF. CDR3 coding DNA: TGTGCCAGCAGCACGGACACCGCTCATCTGTATGGCTACACCTTC.